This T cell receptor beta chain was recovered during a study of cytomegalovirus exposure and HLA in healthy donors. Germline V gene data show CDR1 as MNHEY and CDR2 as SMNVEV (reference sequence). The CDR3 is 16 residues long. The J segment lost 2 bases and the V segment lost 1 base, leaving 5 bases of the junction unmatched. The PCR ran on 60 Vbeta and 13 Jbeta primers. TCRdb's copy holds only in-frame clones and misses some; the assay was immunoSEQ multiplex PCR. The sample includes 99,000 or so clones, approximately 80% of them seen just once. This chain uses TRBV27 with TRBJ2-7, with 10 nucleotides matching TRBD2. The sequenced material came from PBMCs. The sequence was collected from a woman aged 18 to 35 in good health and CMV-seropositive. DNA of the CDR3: TGTGCCAGCAGTTTATTGGCTAGCGGGGGACCCTACGAGCAGTACTTC. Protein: CASSLLASGGPYEQYF.